This T cell receptor beta chain emerged from a study of control samples from healthy donors and cancer patients. The germline CDR1 and CDR2 sequences are KGHDR and SFDVKD. The CDR3 is made up of 18 amino acids. Trimming removed 2 bases from V and 3 bases from J, with 21 bases in between. Assay: immunoSEQ multiplex PCR; the TCRdb copy retains only in-frame clones and omits some. Of under 85,000 clones detected, 94% appear once; the ten largest clones hold approximately 5.7%. The source is a woman between 40 and 55 years old in good health. Sequences were obtained from blood. The rearrangement links TRBV24-1 to TRBJ2-5; D may be TRBD2 (6 bases). The CDR3 region has the DNA TGTGCCACCAGTGATTCCCGGGGAGGCCCCTTACTTAAAGAGACCCAGTACTTC. Translating it yields CATSDSRGGPLLKETQYF.